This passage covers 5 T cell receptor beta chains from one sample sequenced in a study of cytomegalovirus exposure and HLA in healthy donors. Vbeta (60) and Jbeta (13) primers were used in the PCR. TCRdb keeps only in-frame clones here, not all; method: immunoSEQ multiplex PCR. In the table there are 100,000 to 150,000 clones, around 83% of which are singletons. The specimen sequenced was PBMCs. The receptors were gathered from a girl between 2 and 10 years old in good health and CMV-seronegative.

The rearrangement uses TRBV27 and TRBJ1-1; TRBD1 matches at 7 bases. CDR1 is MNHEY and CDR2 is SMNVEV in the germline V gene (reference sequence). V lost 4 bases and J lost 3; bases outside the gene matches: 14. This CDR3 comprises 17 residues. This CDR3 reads CASSSPLPRQGDTEAFF. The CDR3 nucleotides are TGTGCCAGCAGTTCCCCCTTGCCCAGGCAGGGGGACACTGAAGCTTTCTTT.

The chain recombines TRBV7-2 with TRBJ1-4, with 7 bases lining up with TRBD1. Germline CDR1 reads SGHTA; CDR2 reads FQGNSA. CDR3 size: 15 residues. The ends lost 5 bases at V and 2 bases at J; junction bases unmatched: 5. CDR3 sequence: CASSPRGGTNEKLFF. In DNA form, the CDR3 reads TGTGCCAGCAGCCCCAGAGGGGGCACTAATGAAAAACTGTTTTTT.

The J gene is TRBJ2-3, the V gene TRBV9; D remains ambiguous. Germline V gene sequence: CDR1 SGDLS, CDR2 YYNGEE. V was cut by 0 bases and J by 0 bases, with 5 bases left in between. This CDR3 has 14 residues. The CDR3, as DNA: TGTGCCAGCAGCGTAGGGCATAGCACAGATACGCAGTATTTT. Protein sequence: CASSVGHSTDTQYF. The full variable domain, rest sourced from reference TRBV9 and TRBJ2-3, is DSGVTQTPKHLITATGQRVTLRCSPRSGDLSVYWYQQSLDQGLQFLIQYYNGEERAKGNILERFSAQQFPDLHSELNLSSLELGDSALYFCASSVGHSTDTQYFGPGTRLTVL.

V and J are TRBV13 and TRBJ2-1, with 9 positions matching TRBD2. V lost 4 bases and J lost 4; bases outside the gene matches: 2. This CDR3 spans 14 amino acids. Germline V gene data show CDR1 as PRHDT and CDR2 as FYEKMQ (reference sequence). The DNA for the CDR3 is TGTGCCAGCAGCTATAGCGGGAGTTACAATGAGCAGTTCTTC. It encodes CASSYSGSYNEQFF.

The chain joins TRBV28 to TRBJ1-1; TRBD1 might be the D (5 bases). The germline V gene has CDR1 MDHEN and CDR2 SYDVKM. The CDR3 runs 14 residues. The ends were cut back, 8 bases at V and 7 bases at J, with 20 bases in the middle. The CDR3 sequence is CASYPQGWSGEAFF. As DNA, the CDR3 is TGTGCCAGCTACCCTCAGGGTTGGTCGGGTGAAGCTTTCTTT. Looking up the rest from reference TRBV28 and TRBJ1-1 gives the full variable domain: DVKVTQSSRYLVKRTGEKVFLECVQDMDHENMFWYRQDPGLGLRLIYFSYDVKMKEKGDIPEGYSVSREKKERFSLILESASTNQTSMYLCASYPQGWSGEAFFGQGTRLTVV.